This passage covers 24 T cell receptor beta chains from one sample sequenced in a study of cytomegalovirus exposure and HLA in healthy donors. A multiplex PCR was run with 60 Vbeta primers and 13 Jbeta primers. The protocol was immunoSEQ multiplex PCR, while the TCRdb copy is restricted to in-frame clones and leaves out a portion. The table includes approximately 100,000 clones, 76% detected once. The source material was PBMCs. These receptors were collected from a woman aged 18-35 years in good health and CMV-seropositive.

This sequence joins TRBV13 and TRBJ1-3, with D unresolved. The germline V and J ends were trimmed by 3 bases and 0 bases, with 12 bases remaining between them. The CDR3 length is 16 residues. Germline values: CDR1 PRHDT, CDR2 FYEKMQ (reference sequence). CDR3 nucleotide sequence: TGTGCCAGCAGCTTTGTCAGTGCTAGCTCTGGAAACACCATATATTTT. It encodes CASSFVSASSGNTIYF.

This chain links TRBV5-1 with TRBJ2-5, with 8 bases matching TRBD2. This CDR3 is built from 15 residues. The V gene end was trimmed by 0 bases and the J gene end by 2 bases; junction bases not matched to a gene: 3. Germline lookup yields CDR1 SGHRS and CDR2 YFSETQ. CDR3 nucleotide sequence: TGCGCCAGCAGCTTGGCGAGCGGGGGACAAGAGACCCAGTACTTC. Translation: CASSLASGGQETQYF. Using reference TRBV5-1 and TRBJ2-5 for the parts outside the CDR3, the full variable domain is KAGVTQTPRYLIKTRGQQVTLSCSPISGHRSVSWYQQTPGQGLQFLFEYFSETQRNKGNFPGRFSGRQFSNSRSEMNVSTLELGDSALYLCASSLASGGQETQYFGPGTRLLVL.

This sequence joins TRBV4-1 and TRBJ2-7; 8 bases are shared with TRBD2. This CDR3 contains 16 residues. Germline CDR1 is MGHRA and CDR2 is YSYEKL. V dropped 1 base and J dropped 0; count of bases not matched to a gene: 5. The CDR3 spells CASSQVLAGSSYEQYF. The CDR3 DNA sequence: TGCGCCAGCAGCCAAGTTTTAGCGGGGAGCTCCTACGAGCAGTACTTC.

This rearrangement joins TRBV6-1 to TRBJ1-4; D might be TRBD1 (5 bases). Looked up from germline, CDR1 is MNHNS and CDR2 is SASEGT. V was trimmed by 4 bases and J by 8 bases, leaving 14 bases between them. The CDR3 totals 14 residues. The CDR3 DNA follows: TGTGCCAGCAGTGGCTGGGGGGGACGAGAAAAACTGTTTTTT. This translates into CASSGWGGREKLFF.

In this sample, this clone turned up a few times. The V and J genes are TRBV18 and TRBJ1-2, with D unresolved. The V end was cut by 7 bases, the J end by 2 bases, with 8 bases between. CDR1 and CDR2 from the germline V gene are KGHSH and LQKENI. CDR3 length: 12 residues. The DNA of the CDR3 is TGTGCCAGCTACCGACTGAACTATGGCTACACCTTC. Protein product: CASYRLNYGYTF.

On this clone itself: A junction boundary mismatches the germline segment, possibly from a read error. CDR3 in amino acids: CASSLGRTWDRSLDF. As DNA, the CDR3 is TGTGCCAGCAGCTTAGGAAGGACGTGGGACAGGAGCTTGGACTTC. The V and J genes are TRBV7-2 and TRBJ2-7, with 8 bases matching TRBD1. The germline CDR1 and CDR2 sequences are SGHTA and FQGNSA. CDR3 length equals 15 residues.

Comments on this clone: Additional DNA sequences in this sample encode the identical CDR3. CDR3 region: CAISETENYGYTF. In DNA, the CDR3 is TGTGCCATCAGTGAGACAGAAAACTATGGCTACACCTTC. The V call is TRBV10-3, the J call TRBJ1-2; D uncertain. The CDR3 has 13 amino acids. The germline V gene encodes CDR1 ENHRY and CDR2 SYGVKD. V was shortened by 2 bases and J by 2 bases, with 6 bases between the two germline ends.

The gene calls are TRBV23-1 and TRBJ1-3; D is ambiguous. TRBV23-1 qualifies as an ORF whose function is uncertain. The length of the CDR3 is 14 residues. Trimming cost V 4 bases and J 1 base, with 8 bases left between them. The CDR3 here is CASSRMESGNTIYF. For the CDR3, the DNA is TGCGCCAGCAGTCGCATGGAGTCTGGAAACACCATATATTTT.

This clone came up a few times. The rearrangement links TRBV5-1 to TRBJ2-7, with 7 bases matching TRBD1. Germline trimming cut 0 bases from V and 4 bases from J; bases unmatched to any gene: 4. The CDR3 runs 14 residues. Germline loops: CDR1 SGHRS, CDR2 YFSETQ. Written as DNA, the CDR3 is TGCGCCAGCAGCTTGGGCACCAGGGGGTACGAGCAGTACTTC. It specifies CASSLGTRGYEQYF.

The CDR3 sequence: CASSFGTLSNEQFF. The CDR3 nucleotides are TGTGCCAGCAGCTTCGGGACACTCTCCAATGAGCAGTTCTTC. The chain employs TRBV5-6 and TRBJ2-1; tentatively, D is TRBD1 (6 bases). V lost 2 bases and J 6 bases, leaving 12 bases between the germline ends. Germline assignment: CDR1 SGHDT and CDR2 YYEEEE. The CDR3 length is 14 residues.

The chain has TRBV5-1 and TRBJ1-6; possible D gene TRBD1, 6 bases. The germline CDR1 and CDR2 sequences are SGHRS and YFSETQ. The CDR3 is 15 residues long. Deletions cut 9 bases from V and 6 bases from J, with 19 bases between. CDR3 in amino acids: CATSVQGPSNSPLHF. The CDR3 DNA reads TGCGCCACCTCGGTCCAGGGGCCCAGTAATTCACCCCTCCACTTT.

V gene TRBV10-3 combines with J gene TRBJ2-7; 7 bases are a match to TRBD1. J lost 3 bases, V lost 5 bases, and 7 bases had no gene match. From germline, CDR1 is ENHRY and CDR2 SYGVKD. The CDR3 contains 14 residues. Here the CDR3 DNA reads TGTGCCATCAGTAAATTCAGGGACAGCTACGAGCAGTACTTC. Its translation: CAISKFRDSYEQYF.

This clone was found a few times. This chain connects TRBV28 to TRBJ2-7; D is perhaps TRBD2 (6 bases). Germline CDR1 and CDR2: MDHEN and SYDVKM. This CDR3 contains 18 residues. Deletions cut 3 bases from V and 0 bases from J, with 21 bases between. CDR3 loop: CASSFPLRDLTASYEQYF. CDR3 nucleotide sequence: TGTGCCAGCAGTTTCCCCCTCCGGGACTTAACCGCCTCCTACGAGCAGTACTTC.

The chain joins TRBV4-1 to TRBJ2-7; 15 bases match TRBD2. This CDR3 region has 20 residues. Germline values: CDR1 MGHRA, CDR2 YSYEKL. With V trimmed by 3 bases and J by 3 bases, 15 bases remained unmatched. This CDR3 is CASSHTSSGTSGGKDYEQYF. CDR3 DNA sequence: TGCGCCAGCAGCCACACCTCTAGCGGGACTAGCGGGGGGAAAGACTACGAGCAGTACTTC.

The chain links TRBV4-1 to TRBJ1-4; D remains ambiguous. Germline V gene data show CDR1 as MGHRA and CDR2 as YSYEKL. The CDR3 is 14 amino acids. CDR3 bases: TGCGCAGCACGTGGGAGTGCAACTAATGAAAAACTGTTTTTT. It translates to CAARGSATNEKLFF.

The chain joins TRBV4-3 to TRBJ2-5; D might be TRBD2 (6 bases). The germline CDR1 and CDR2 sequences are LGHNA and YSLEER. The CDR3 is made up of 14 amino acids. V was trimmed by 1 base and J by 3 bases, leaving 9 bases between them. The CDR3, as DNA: TGCGCCAGCAGCCAAGTTAGCGGAGAAGAGACCCAGTACTTC. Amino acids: CASSQVSGEETQYF.

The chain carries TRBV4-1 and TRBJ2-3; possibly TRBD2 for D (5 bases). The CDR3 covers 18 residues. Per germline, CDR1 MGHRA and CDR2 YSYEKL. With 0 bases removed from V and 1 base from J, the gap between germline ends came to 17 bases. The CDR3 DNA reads TGCGCCAGCAGCCAAGATTGGGCCCCGGACGGGGGCACAGATACGCAGTATTTT. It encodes CASSQDWAPDGGTDTQYF.

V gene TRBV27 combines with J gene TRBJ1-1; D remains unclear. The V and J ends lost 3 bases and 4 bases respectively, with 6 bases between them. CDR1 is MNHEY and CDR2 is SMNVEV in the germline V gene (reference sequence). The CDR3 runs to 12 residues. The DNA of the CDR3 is TGTGCCAGCAGTTTCCGGGGCACTGAAGCTTTCTTT. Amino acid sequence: CASSFRGTEAFF.

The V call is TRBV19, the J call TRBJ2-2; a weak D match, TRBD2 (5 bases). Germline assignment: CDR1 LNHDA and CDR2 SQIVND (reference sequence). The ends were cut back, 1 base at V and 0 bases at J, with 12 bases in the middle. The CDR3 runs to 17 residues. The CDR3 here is CASSIGPNSANTGELFF. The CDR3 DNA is TGTGCCAGTAGTATAGGCCCTAATAGCGCGAACACCGGGGAGCTGTTTTTT.

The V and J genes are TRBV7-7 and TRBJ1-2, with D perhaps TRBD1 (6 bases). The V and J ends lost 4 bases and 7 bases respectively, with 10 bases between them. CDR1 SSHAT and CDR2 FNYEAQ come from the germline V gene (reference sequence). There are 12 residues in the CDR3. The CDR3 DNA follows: TGTGCCAGCAGCTCGACAGGAGGTGGCTACACCTTC. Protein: CASSSTGGGYTF.

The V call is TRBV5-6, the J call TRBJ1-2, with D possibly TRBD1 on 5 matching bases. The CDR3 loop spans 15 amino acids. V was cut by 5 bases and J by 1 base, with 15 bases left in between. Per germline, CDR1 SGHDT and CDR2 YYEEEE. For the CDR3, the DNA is TGTGCCAGCAGGACTAGCAGGGAAGGTAACTATGGCTACACCTTC. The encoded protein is CASRTSREGNYGYTF.

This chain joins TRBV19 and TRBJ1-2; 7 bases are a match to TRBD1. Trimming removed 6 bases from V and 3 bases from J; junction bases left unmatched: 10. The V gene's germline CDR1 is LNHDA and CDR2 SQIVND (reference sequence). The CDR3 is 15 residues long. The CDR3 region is CASRVTGSSDYGYTF. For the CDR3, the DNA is TGTGCCAGTAGGGTGACAGGGTCCAGCGACTATGGCTACACCTTC.

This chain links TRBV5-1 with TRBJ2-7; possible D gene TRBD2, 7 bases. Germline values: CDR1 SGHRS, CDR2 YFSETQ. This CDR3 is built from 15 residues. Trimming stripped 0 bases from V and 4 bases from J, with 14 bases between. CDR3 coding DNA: TGCGCCAGCAGCTTGGGCCCGGGGGGCGGATACGAGCAGTACTTC. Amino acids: CASSLGPGGGYEQYF.

The CDR3 is CASSPAASSYEQYF. CDR3 bases: TGTGCCAGCAGTCCAGCGGCCTCATCCTACGAGCAGTACTTC. V and J are TRBV28 and TRBJ2-7, with D maybe TRBD2 (5 bases). The CDR3 has 14 amino acids. The germline V and J ends were trimmed by 5 bases and 1 base, with 12 bases remaining between them. Germline CDR1 is MDHEN and CDR2 is SYDVKM.